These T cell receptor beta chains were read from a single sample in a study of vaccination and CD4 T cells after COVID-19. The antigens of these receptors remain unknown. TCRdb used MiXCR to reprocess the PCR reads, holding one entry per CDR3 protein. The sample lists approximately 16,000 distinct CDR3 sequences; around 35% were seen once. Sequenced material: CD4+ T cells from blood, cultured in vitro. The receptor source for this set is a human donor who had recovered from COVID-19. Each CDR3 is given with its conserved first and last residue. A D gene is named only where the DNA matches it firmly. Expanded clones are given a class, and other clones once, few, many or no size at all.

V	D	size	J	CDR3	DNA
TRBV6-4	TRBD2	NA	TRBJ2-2	CASSDGGSTGELFF	TGTGCCAGCAGTGACGGCGGGAGCACCGGGGAGCTGTTTTTT
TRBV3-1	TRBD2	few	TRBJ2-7	CASSQGVELAGGEQYF	TGTGCCAGCAGCCAAGGGGTGGAACTAGCGGGAGGAGAGCAGTACTTC
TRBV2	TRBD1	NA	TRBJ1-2	CASRETGGGYTF	TGTGCCAGCAGAGAGACAGGGGGTGGCTACACCTTC
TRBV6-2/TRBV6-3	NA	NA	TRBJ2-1	CASSYAHLGRNEQFF	TGTGCCAGCAGTTACGCCCACTTGGGACGGAATGAGCAGTTCTTC
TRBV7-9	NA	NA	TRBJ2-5	CASSLGGGNQETQYF	TGTGCCAGCAGCTTAGGAGGAGGAAACCAAGAGACCCAGTACTTC
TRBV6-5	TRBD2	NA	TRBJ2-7	CASSYGEASGDTYEQYF	TGTGCCAGCAGTTATGGTGAGGCTAGCGGGGATACCTACGAGCAGTACTTC
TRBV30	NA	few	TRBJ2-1	CAWSGSIRYNEQFF	TGTGCCTGGAGTGGATCGATTCGCTACAATGAGCAGTTCTTC
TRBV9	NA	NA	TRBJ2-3	CASSVGIQATDTQYF	TGTGCCAGCAGCGTAGGCATCCAAGCCACAGATACGCAGTATTTT
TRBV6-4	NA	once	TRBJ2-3	CASSDSVASDTQYF	TGTGCCAGCAGTGACTCGGTCGCATCGGATACGCAGTATTTT
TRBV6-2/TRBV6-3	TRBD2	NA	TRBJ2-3	CASSDSGRAPDTQYF	TGTGCCAGCAGCGATAGCGGGAGGGCCCCAGATACGCAGTATTTT
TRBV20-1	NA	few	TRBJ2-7	CSAEYGQISYEQYF	TGCAGTGCAGAATATGGACAGATCTCCTACGAGCAGTACTTC
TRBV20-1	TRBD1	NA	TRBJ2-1	CSAGPGQGYNEQFF	TGCAGTGCTGGACCGGGACAGGGTTACAATGAGCAGTTCTTC
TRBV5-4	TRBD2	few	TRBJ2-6	CASSTPSGASSGANVLTF	TGTGCCAGCAGCACACCTAGCGGGGCGAGCTCTGGGGCCAACGTCCTGACTTTC
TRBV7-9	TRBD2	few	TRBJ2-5	CASSYAGDTPETQYF	TGTGCCAGCAGCTATGCGGGAGACACTCCGGAGACCCAGTACTTC
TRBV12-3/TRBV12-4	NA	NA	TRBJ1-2	CASSLLAAHYGYTF	TGTGCCAGCAGTCTGCTGGCAGCCCACTATGGCTACACCTTC
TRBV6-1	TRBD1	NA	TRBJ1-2	CASSGGQGGRYTF	TGTGCCAGCAGTGGCGGACAGGGTGGCCGCTACACCTTC
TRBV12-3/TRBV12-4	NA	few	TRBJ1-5	CASSRDNLNQPQHF	TGTGCCAGTTCCCGGGACAATCTCAATCAGCCCCAGCATTTT
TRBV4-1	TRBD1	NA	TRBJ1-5	CASSQGQPNQPQHF	TGCGCCAGCAGCCAGGGACAGCCAAATCAGCCCCAGCATTTT
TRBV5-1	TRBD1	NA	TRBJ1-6	CASSLAGGGNSPLHF	TGCGCCAGCAGCTTGGCAGGGGGAGGGAATTCACCCCTCCACTTT
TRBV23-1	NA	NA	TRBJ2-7	CASSESGDGSYEQYF	TGCGCCAGCAGCGAATCGGGGGACGGTTCATACGAGCAGTACTTC
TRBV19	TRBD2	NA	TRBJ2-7	CASSVRTSGTYEQYF	TGTGCCAGTAGTGTACGGACTAGCGGAACCTACGAGCAGTACTTC
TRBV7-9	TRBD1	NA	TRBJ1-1	CASSFQDRGPEAFF	TGTGCCAGCAGCTTTCAGGACAGGGGTCCTGAAGCTTTCTTT
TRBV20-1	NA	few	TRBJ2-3	CSATPGSGSTDTQYF	TGCAGTGCTACCCCGGGCAGCGGAAGCACAGATACGCAGTATTTT
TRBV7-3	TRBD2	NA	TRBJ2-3	CASSYLGLAGDTQYF	TGTGCCAGCAGCTACCTGGGACTAGCGGGAGATACGCAGTATTTT